Shown below are 20 T cell receptor beta chains from a single sample sequenced in a study of PD-1 blockade in classical Hodgkin lymphoma. The data were produced by immunoSEQ multiplex PCR, yet TCRdb's version contains in-frame clones alone and is incomplete. The sample has 98,000 or so clones, about 89% seen once. Each patient relapsed following autologous stem cell transplantation, and prior brentuximab vedotin exposure differed. The sequencing used peripheral blood mononuclear cells (PBMCs), collected before the second cycle of nivolumab. The receptors shown here come from a human donor with classical Hodgkin lymphoma.

The chain combines TRBV10-3 with TRBJ1-5; D unresolved. The CDR3 length is 15 residues. The germline V gene encodes CDR1 ENHRY and CDR2 SYGVKD. With 0 bases removed from V and 5 bases from J, the gap between germline ends came to 11 bases. The CDR3 region has the DNA TGTGCCATCAGTGAGTCCGAGGTACTCTATCAGCCCCAGCATTTT. Translating it yields CAISESEVLYQPQHF.

J is TRBJ2-2 and V is TRBV5-1; D is unclear. V shed 4 bases and J shed 1 base, with 11 bases lying between them. CDR3 length: 15 residues. Germline-derived CDR1 and CDR2 are SGHRS and YFSETQ. The CDR3 sequence: CASSAPLLNTGELFF. The CDR3 nucleotides read TGCGCCAGCAGCGCCCCCCTATTGAACACCGGGGAGCTGTTTTTT.

The chain carries TRBV6-5 and TRBJ2-7; D call uncertain. The germline CDR1 and CDR2 sequences are MNHEY and SVGAGI. The CDR3 is made up of 13 amino acids. The ends were cut back, 4 bases at V and 3 bases at J, with 10 bases in the middle. The CDR3 DNA reads as TGTGCCAGCAGTTCGACTCCCCTCTACGAGCAGTACTTC. This gives the protein CASSSTPLYEQYF.

This sequence joins TRBV7-9 and TRBJ2-1; 9 bases fit TRBD1. The CDR3 loop spans 15 amino acids. Trimming removed 1 base from V and 8 bases from J; junction bases left unmatched: 6. Germline V gene lookup returns CDR1 SEHNR and CDR2 FQNEAQ (reference sequence). CDR3 region: CASSLGLGQGHEQFF. DNA for the CDR3: TGTGCCAGCAGCTTAGGATTGGGACAGGGCCATGAGCAGTTCTTC. The full variable domain, completed using reference TRBV7-9 and TRBJ2-1, is DTGVSQNPRHKITKRGQNVTFRCDPISEHNRLYWYRQTLGQGPEFLTYFQNEAQLEKSRLLSDRFSAERPKGSFSTLEIQRTEQGDSAMYLCASSLGLGQGHEQFFGPGTRLTVL.

The gene calls are TRBV7-2 and TRBJ1-1, with 7 bases that match TRBD1. The V segment lost 4 bases and the J segment 2 bases; nucleotides outside the gene matches: 7. CDR3 size: 15 residues. Germline V lookup: CDR1 SGHTA, CDR2 FQGNSA. The CDR3 loop is CASSSTRQGNTEAFF. The DNA for the CDR3 is TGTGCCAGCAGCTCAACCCGACAGGGTAACACTGAAGCTTTCTTT.

The chain couples TRBV10-3 to TRBJ2-1; possibly TRBD1 for D (5 bases). This CDR3 spans 14 amino acids. With 3 bases removed from V and 5 bases from J, the gap between germline ends came to 11 bases. Germline CDR1 is ENHRY and CDR2 is SYGVKD. CDR3: CAISDPDTNNEQFF. CDR3 nucleotides: TGTGCCATCAGTGACCCGGACACGAACAATGAGCAGTTCTTC.

This chain connects TRBV5-5 to TRBJ2-1; 11 positions agree with TRBD2. Germline lookup yields CDR1 SGHKS and CDR2 YYEKEE (reference sequence). V lost 9 bases, J lost 5 bases, and 10 bases stayed unmatched. The CDR3 is 15 residues long. CDR3 sequence reads: CATFIAGGPNNEQFF. The CDR3 DNA reads as TGTGCCACCTTTATAGCGGGAGGGCCTAACAATGAGCAGTTCTTC.

The rearrangement joins TRBV5-5 to TRBJ1-2; possible D gene TRBD1, 6 bases. Germline-derived CDR1 and CDR2 are SGHKS and YYEKEE (reference sequence). CDR3 length: 16 residues. Trimming removed 0 bases at V and 4 bases at J, with 16 bases between. In DNA, the CDR3 is TGTGCCAGCAGCTTGGACCAGGGGAGCCCGATCTATGGCTACACCTTC. Encoded protein: CASSLDQGSPIYGYTF. The full variable domain, with the rest looked up from reference TRBV5-5 and TRBJ1-2, is DAGVTQSPTHLIKTRGQQVTLRCSPISGHKSVSWYQQVLGQGPQFIFQYYEKEERGRGNFPDRFSARQFPNYSSELNVNALLLGDSALYLCASSLDQGSPIYGYTFGSGTRLTVV.

Turning to this clone: Compared with germline, one end of the junction differs, possibly owing to a read error. Here the CDR3 reads CASSNSKSYEQYF. DNA for the CDR3: TGTGCCAGCAGTAACTCAAAATCCTACGAGCAGTACTTC. The chain couples TRBV6-6 to TRBJ2-7, with D hard to call. Germline CDR1 MNHNY, CDR2 SVGAGI (reference sequence). The CDR3 loop spans 13 amino acids.

The gene calls are TRBV21-1 and TRBJ2-4; TRBD1, as called in the table, went unchecked against the DNA. TRBV21-1 is deemed a pseudogene. The length of the CDR3 is 16 residues. The CDR3 DNA sequence: TGTGCCAGCAGCAAAAAGTGGGACAGTGTCAAAAACATTCAGTACTTC. Protein product: CASSKKWDSVKNIQYF.

The rearrangement uses TRBV19 and TRBJ1-2; D might be TRBD1 (6 bases). The ends were cut back, 3 bases at V and 2 bases at J, with 13 bases in the middle. Per germline, CDR1 LNHDA and CDR2 SQIVND (reference sequence). This CDR3 region has 15 residues. The CDR3 sequence is CASSIPSGVNYGYTF. CDR3 in DNA: TGTGCCAGTAGTATCCCCTCAGGGGTCAACTATGGCTACACCTTC.

This sequence joins TRBV18 and TRBJ2-2; D gene uncertain. The CDR3 is 12 residues long. Trimming removed 3 bases from V and 3 bases from J, with 2 bases in between. The germline CDR1 and CDR2 sequences are KGHSH and LQKENI. CDR3 loop: CASSPDTGELFF. CDR3 DNA: TGTGCCAGCTCACCCGACACCGGGGAGCTGTTTTTT.

V is TRBV2 and J is TRBJ2-2; possibly TRBD2 for D (6 bases). Deletions cut 6 bases from V and 6 bases from J, with 14 bases between. The CDR3 extends over 14 amino acids. Germline V CDR1 and CDR2: SNHLY, FYNNEI. CDR3 loop: CASRGGFIAGELFF. The CDR3 DNA reads as TGTGCCAGCAGGGGAGGATTTATCGCCGGGGAGCTGTTTTTT.

This chain uses TRBV7-2 with TRBJ2-2, with 7 bases lining up with TRBD2. J lost 0 bases, V lost 5 bases, and 9 bases had no gene match. This CDR3 is 17 amino acids long. Germline V CDR1 and CDR2: SGHTA, FQGNSA. In DNA form, the CDR3 reads TGTGCCAGCAGCCCAAGCGGGGCTCTGGCGAACACCGGGGAGCTGTTTTTT. Translation gives CASSPSGALANTGELFF.

The J gene is TRBJ2-3, the V gene TRBV11-2, with TRBD1 matching over 8 bases. V shed 1 base and J 6 bases; nucleotides not matched to a gene: 9. This CDR3 spans 16 amino acids. The germline V gene has CDR1 SGHAT and CDR2 FQNNGV. The DNA for the CDR3 is TGTGCCAGCAGCTTAGCCCCCGGACAGGGTTGGGATACGCAGTATTTT. It specifies CASSLAPGQGWDTQYF.

V usage is TRBV27 and J usage is TRBJ2-1; TRBD2 matches at 11 bases. The germline V gene encodes CDR1 MNHEY and CDR2 SMNVEV (reference sequence). Trimming removed 5 bases from V and 3 bases from J; junction bases left unmatched: 9. The CDR3 spans 17 residues. The DNA of the CDR3 is TGTGCCAGCAGTCCCTTAGCGGGAGGGGCAATCTACAATGAGCAGTTCTTC. Protein: CASSPLAGGAIYNEQFF.

The genes are TRBV5-1 and TRBJ1-1; 7 bases are a match to TRBD1. V was clipped by 0 bases and J by 4 bases; unmatched bases: 12. There are 17 residues in the CDR3. Germline V gives CDR1 SGHRS, CDR2 YFSETQ. In DNA, the CDR3 is TGCGCCAGCAGCTTGGTCTCGGGTAGGGGGCTAGGCACTGAAGCTTTCTTT. It specifies CASSLVSGRGLGTEAFF.

This clone was recorded once. V and J are TRBV6-5 and TRBJ2-5; a possible D gene is TRBD1 (5 bases). Per germline, CDR1 MNHEY and CDR2 SVGAGI. The CDR3 contains 16 residues. The V end was cut by 2 bases, the J end by 5 bases, with 18 bases between. DNA for the CDR3: TGTGCCAGCAGTTACCGCAGGGCCTCTAAAGCGGAGACCCAGTACTTC. This codes for CASSYRRASKAETQYF.

The rearrangement links TRBV6-6 to TRBJ1-1; D gene uncertain. The V gene lost 0 bases and the J gene lost 0 bases, with 5 bases spanning the gap. The CDR3 spans 14 residues. From germline, CDR1 is MNHNY and CDR2 SVGAGI (reference sequence). The CDR3 bases are TGTGCCAGCAGTTACTCCCACATGAACACTGAAGCTTTCTTT. Its protein is CASSYSHMNTEAFF.

V usage is TRBV19 and J usage is TRBJ2-3, with a possible D match to TRBD1 (5 bases). The CDR3 is 14 residues long. In germline, CDR1 is LNHDA, CDR2 SQIVND (reference sequence). Trimming took off 6 bases at V and 4 bases at J, with 14 bases between the two ends. This CDR3 is CASRMGAGSDTQYF. CDR3 coding DNA: TGTGCCAGTAGGATGGGTGCAGGGTCAGATACGCAGTATTTT.